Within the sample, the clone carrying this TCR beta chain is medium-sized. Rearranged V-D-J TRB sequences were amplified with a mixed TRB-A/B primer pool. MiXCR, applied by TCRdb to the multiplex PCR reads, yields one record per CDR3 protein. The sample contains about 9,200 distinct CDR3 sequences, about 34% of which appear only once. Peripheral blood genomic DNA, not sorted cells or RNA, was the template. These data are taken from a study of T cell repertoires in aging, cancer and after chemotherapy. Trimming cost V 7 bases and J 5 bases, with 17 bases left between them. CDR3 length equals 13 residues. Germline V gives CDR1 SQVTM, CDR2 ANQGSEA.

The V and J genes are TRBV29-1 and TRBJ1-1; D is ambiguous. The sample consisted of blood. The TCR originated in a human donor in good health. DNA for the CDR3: TGCAGCGCGAGAGTCGGACGGTGGACTGAAGCTTTCTTT. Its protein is CSARVGRWTEAFF.